Sequencing of this T cell receptor (beta chain) was carried out in a study of CD8+ T cells in alopecia areata. Across the whole study: Patients in the treated group were given tofacitinib by mouth, 5 to 10 mg twice a day. Severity scoring for treated patients was based on the percentage of affected scalp area.

In its sample, this clone was seen once. The antigen remains unidentified. Following RNA extraction, reverse transcription yielded cDNA that acted as the sequencing template. Profiling relied on immunoSEQ multiplex PCR, and the TCRdb table lists in-frame clones only, not all of them. The repertoire holds 200,000 or so clones, with more than 30% as singletons. Study results and caveats: Greater clonality was observed in lesional scalp samples, especially alopecia totalis/universalis, versus normal scalp. Persistence during tofacitinib was seen for many expanded lesional clones in scalp and blood.

As to treatment: oral pan-JAK inhibitor, 5-10 mg twice daily. This clonotype was obtained from a human donor with alopecia areata. The sample in question was CD4+ T cells sorted from blood, obtained at roughly week 30, from a patient treated with tofacitinib.

The DNA for the CDR3 is TGTGCCAGCAGTTACCAGACTAGCGGGGGTTTATACGAGCAGTACTTC. Its translation: CASSYQTSGGLYEQYF. The chain combines TRBV6-5 with TRBJ2-7; 12 bases match TRBD2. V dropped 2 bases and J dropped 4; count of bases not matched to a gene: 6. This CDR3 has 16 residues. The germline CDR1 and CDR2 sequences are MNHEY and SVGAGI.